Presented here are 27 T cell receptor beta chains from one specimen sequenced in a study of blood T cells in healthy people across ages. It was with a sample-barcoded 5' primer and a J-beta primer mix that a second PCR of roughly 7 to 12 cycles was run. TCRdb reprocessed the 5' RACE reads via MiXCR and lists one record per CDR3 protein. The sample gives about 1.6 million distinct CDR3 sequences, about 35% of which show up once; 11% is in the top ten. Sequencing was done on a sample of blood. These receptors were collected from a woman aged 25 to 39 in good health.

This clonotype was seen a handful of times. The chain uses TRBV5-1 and TRBJ2-2; either TRBD1 or TRBD2 may supply D (5 bases each). Germline assignment: CDR1 SGHRS and CDR2 YFSETQ. V lost 3 bases and J lost 2, with 5 bases in between. There are 13 residues in the CDR3. CDR3 DNA: TGCGCCAGCAGCTGGGACAACACCGGGGAGCTGTTTTTT. Protein sequence: CASSWDNTGELFF.

This clonotype was seen more than once but under ten times. The junction differs from germline at one of its ends, possibly a read error. V and J are TRBV20-1 and TRBJ1-1; 9 bases map to TRBD1. CDR3 length: 12 amino acids. CDR1 is DFQATT, CDR2 SNEGSKA, per germline (reference sequence). The CDR3: CGAETGGTEAFF. DNA of the CDR3: TGCGGTGCTGAGACAGGGGGCACTGAAGCTTTCTTT.

The V call is TRBV3-1, the J call TRBJ1-1; D possibly corresponds to TRBD1 (6 bases). V lost 4 bases, J lost 2 bases, and 11 bases lay in between. The CDR3 totals 14 residues. Germline CDR1 LGHDT, CDR2 YNNKEL (reference sequence). This CDR3 reads CASSPSTGNTEAFF. CDR3 coding DNA: TGTGCCAGCAGCCCATCGACAGGAAACACTGAAGCTTTCTTT.

This clonotype has only one observation. The V gene is TRBV7-2, the J gene TRBJ2-1; 7 bases fit TRBD2. The CDR3 has 17 residues. The germline V gene encodes CDR1 SGHTA and CDR2 FQGNSA. V dropped 2 bases and J dropped 2; count of bases not matched to a gene: 9. CDR3 DNA sequence: TGTACCAGCAGCTTACGGGGGGTTCAAGTGGCCTACAATGAGCAGTTCTTC. This encodes CTSSLRGVQVAYNEQFF.

As concerns this clonotype: One base away lies a much larger clone, so this may be a sequencing read error. The chain couples TRBV15 to TRBJ2-7, with D perhaps TRBD2 (5 bases). The V and J ends lost 3 bases and 3 bases respectively, with 18 bases between them. The CDR3 sequence is 16 residues long. Germline-derived CDR1 and CDR2 are LNHNV and YYDKDF (reference sequence). The CDR3 coding sequence is TGTGCCACCAGCAGGACTAACGGCTACCCCCTCTACGAGCAGTACTTC. It specifies CATSRTNGYPLYEQYF.

This clonotype showed up just a few times. Germline and junction disagree at one end, which may indicate a read error. V gene TRBV10-3 combines with J gene TRBJ2-3; TRBD2 matches 13 bases. The V gene's germline CDR1 is ENHRY and CDR2 SYGVKD. The CDR3 totals 16 residues. In nucleotides, the CDR3 is TGTGCCACCAGTGCTTGGACTAGCGGGAGTGACGATACGCAGTATTTT. Protein sequence: CATSAWTSGSDDTQYF.

This chain joins TRBV9 and TRBJ2-1, with TRBD2 matching 14 bases. Germline-derived CDR1 and CDR2 are SGDLS and YYNGEE. This CDR3 is built from 17 residues. Trimming cost V 4 bases and J 5 bases; bases outside gene matches: 8. The CDR3 DNA follows: TGTGCCAGCAGCCCGGGACTAGCGGGAGAGGCGGACAATGAGCAGTTCTTC. Its protein is CASSPGLAGEADNEQFF.

In its sample, this clonotype was seen many times. CDR3 nucleotides: TGTGCCAGCAGCCAAGGTGACGGGGAGCTGTTTTTT. This codes for CASSQGDGELFF. The chain joins TRBV4-2 to TRBJ2-2; D uncertain. With 1 base removed from V and 7 bases from J, the gap between germline ends came to 4 bases. Germline-derived CDR1 and CDR2 are LGHNA and YNFKEQ. This CDR3 is 12 amino acids long.

The rearrangement links TRBV2 to TRBJ2-7, with D possibly matching TRBD2 (6 bases). From germline, CDR1 is SNHLY and CDR2 FYNNEI. The CDR3 is 16 residues long. With 4 bases removed from V and 2 bases from J, the gap between germline ends came to 18 bases. CDR3 DNA: TGTGCCAGCAGTGGACAAAGCCTAGCGACACCCTACGAGCAGTACTTC. Encoded protein: CASSGQSLATPYEQYF.

This clonotype has more than one count but fewer than ten. This chain links TRBV20-1 with TRBJ1-2, with D unclear. The germline CDR1 and CDR2 sequences are DFQATT and SNEGSKA (reference sequence). The V and J ends lost 3 bases and 2 bases respectively, with 13 bases between them. The CDR3 is 14 residues long. The CDR3 region has the DNA TGCAGTGCTAGCTTTCCGATAACCAACTATGGCTACACCTTC. This translates into CSASFPITNYGYTF.

The rearrangement links TRBV20-1 to TRBJ2-7, with 8 bases identical to TRBD2. This CDR3 contains 14 residues. V shed 2 bases, J shed 5 bases, and the junction held 8 bases outside the gene matches. CDR1 and CDR2 (germline): DFQATT, SNEGSKA (reference sequence). The CDR3 DNA reads TGCAGTGCTAGACCACTAGCGGTCCTGGACGAGCAGTACTTC. It encodes CSARPLAVLDEQYF.

This chain joins TRBV20-1 and TRBJ2-2; 7 bases are shared with TRBD2. Germline CDR1 and CDR2: DFQATT and SNEGSKA (reference sequence). The V gene end was trimmed by 5 bases and the J gene end by 7 bases; junction bases not matched to a gene: 7. The CDR3 consists of 13 residues. The CDR3 reads CSARQTSLGELFF. The CDR3 coding sequence is TGCAGTGCTCGACAGACTAGCCTCGGGGAGCTGTTTTTT.

The V call is TRBV5-1, the J call TRBJ2-4; weak D call: TRBD2 (6 bases). TRBJ2-7 explains the end of the DNA better; the J call may be wrong. The CDR3 length is 14 residues. Germline values: CDR1 SGHRS, CDR2 YFSETQ. The CDR3 DNA is TGCGCCAGCAGCCTCGAAAGGGGCGGGATCGAGCAGTACTTC. Amino acid sequence: CASSLERGGIEQYF.

The rearrangement joins TRBV7-6 to TRBJ2-1; TRBD1 might be the D (6 bases). Germline V gives CDR1 SGHVS, CDR2 FNYEAQ. This CDR3 is built from 13 residues. V was clipped by 3 bases and J by 7 bases, with 10 bases between them. CDR3 protein: CASSFQGINEQFF. CDR3 nucleotides: TGTGCCAGCAGCTTCCAGGGGATAAATGAGCAGTTCTTC.

V and J are TRBV4-1 and TRBJ1-4; TRBD1 agrees at 9 bases. CDR1 and CDR2 (germline): MGHRA, YSYEKL. The CDR3 loop spans 16 amino acids. J gave up 8 bases and V 0 bases, and 7 bases lay outside the gene matches. The CDR3 loop reads CASSQDRGQGREKLFF. Here the CDR3 DNA reads TGCGCCAGCAGCCAAGATAGGGGACAGGGACGGGAAAAACTGTTTTTT.

The chain combines TRBV29-1 with TRBJ2-7; either TRBD1 or TRBD2 may fit D (5 bases each). There are 11 residues in the CDR3. Trimming took off 8 bases at V and 4 bases at J, with 12 bases between the two ends. CDR1 and CDR2 from the germline V gene are SQVTM and ANQGSEA. As DNA, the CDR3 is TGCAGCTTTGGATGGGGGTACGAGCAGTACTTC. Translating it yields CSFGWGYEQYF.

The chain recombines TRBV5-1 with TRBJ2-5, with 11 bases fitting TRBD2. V gave up 5 bases and J gave up 5 bases; unmatched junction bases: 11. The V gene's germline CDR1 is SGHRS and CDR2 YFSETQ. The CDR3 sequence is 16 residues long. The CDR3 sequence: CASRSATTSGSETQYF. CDR3 in DNA: TGCGCCAGCAGATCCGCCACCACTAGCGGGAGTGAGACCCAGTACTTC.

This clonotype was recorded a few times. V gene TRBV13 combines with J gene TRBJ1-1, with 9 bases fitting TRBD1. Unmatched junction bases numbered 6, after V lost 5 bases and J lost 11 bases. CDR1 is PRHDT, CDR2 FYEKMQ, per germline (reference sequence). There are 12 residues in the CDR3. DNA of the CDR3: TGTGCCAGCAGCCAGGGACAGGGTGGCGCTTTCTTT. Amino acid sequence: CASSQGQGGAFF.

V gene TRBV12-3 or TRBV12-4 combines with J gene TRBJ2-2, with a tentative D call TRBD2 (5 bases). V lost 5 bases, J lost 4 bases, and 11 bases lay in between. This CDR3 has 14 amino acids. This chain's CDR3 is CASSEDSPTGELFF. CDR3 sequence (DNA): TGTGCCAGCAGTGAGGACTCGCCCACCGGGGAGCTGTTTTTT.

The J gene is TRBJ2-7, the V gene TRBV20-1; the D is unclear. V was trimmed by 4 bases and J by 5 bases, leaving 12 bases between them. This CDR3 contains 12 residues. In germline, CDR1 is DFQATT, CDR2 SNEGSKA (reference sequence). CDR3 protein: CSATRKLDEQYF. The CDR3 bases are TGCAGTGCTACCAGGAAGCTGGACGAGCAGTACTTC.

The CDR3 DNA reads as TGCAGTGCTACGCACCATTCTACCTACGAGCAGTACTTC. It translates to CSATHHSTYEQYF. The chain recombines TRBV20-1 with TRBJ2-7; D gene ambiguous. With 4 bases removed from V and 2 bases from J, the gap between germline ends came to 12 bases. The CDR3 contains 13 residues. In germline, CDR1 is DFQATT, CDR2 SNEGSKA (reference sequence).

The CDR3 nucleotides are TGTGCCAGCAGTGAACTTAGCGGGTCGGGCACAGATACGCAGTATTTT. Translation gives CASSELSGSGTDTQYF. The V gene is TRBV6-1, the J gene TRBJ2-3; 7 positions agree with TRBD2. The J segment lost 1 base and the V segment lost 2 bases, leaving 6 bases of the junction unmatched. Germline V gene lookup returns CDR1 MNHNS and CDR2 SASEGT. The CDR3 runs 16 residues.

This sequence joins TRBV29-1 and TRBJ2-7, with D perhaps matching TRBD2 (7 bases). The V gene's germline CDR1 is SQVTM and CDR2 ANQGSEA. V was clipped by 7 bases and J by 6 bases, with 16 bases between them. This CDR3 region has 12 residues. CDR3 loop: CSGTTGRGEQYF. CDR3 nucleotides: TGCAGCGGGACCACAGGGAGGGGCGAGCAGTACTTC.

The chain employs TRBV30 and TRBJ1-2; no firm D call. V shed 0 bases and J shed 2 bases, with 13 bases lying between them. In germline, CDR1 is GTSNPN, CDR2 SVGIG (reference sequence). The CDR3 is made up of 15 amino acids. Here the CDR3 DNA reads TGTGCCTGGAGTGTACTTAGGGCCATAAACTATGGCTACACCTTC. It translates to CAWSVLRAINYGYTF.

This clonotype has a handful of counts. CDR3: CASSSTSGGTGRYF. CDR3 coding DNA: TGCGCCAGCAGCTCGACTAGCGGGGGGACTGGTCGGTACTTC. The J gene is TRBJ2-7, the V gene TRBV5-1; 13 bases align to TRBD2. The CDR3 runs 14 residues. The germline V gene has CDR1 SGHRS and CDR2 YFSETQ. Trimming removed 3 bases from V and 12 bases from J; junction bases left unmatched: 9.

Ten or more counts support this clonotype. The V gene is TRBV9, the J gene TRBJ2-3; D is possibly TRBD1 or TRBD2 (5 bases each). Germline V CDR1 and CDR2: SGDLS, YYNGEE. CDR3 length equals 15 residues. Trimming cost V 0 bases and J 5 bases, with 13 bases left between them. The DNA for the CDR3 is TGTGCCAGCAGCGTAGCACTCGCGAGGGGAGATACGCAGTATTTT. Translated: CASSVALARGDTQYF.

J is TRBJ2-5 and V is TRBV20-1, with 10 bases identical to TRBD2. After removal of 2 bases from V and 3 bases from J, the junction contained 9 bases not matched to a gene. The CDR3 covers 16 residues. Germline loops: CDR1 DFQATT, CDR2 SNEGSKA (reference sequence). The DNA of the CDR3 is TGCAGTGCTAGATCCCTAGCGGGGGCCTATAAAGAGACCCAGTACTTC. It translates to CSARSLAGAYKETQYF.